The rows below give T cell receptor beta chains drawn from one sample of a study of naive and memory T cell subsets. One entry per CDR3 protein results from TCRdb running MiXCR on the UMI-ligation and nested PCR reads. The sample contains tens of thousands of distinct CDR3 sequences, 9% of which appear only once. The sample was naive CD8+ T cells from blood. These receptors originate from a human donor in good health. The CDR3 runs from the conserved cysteine through the conserved F or W. The order of the fields is CDR3 length, clone size, J gene, V gene, D gene, CDR3 protein, CDR3 DNA. A D gene is named only where the DNA matches it firmly. Only part of the rows carry a size: once, few, many, or a class if the clone is expanded.

>19|many|TRBJ1-5|TRBV18|NA
CASSRTRQDGTYSNQPQHF
TGTGCCAGCTCAAGAACCAGACAGGACGGAACATATAGCAATCAGCCCCAGCATTTT
>18|NA|TRBJ2-2|TRBV11-3|TRBD2
CASSLGLAGGPISGELFF
TGTGCCAGCAGCTTGGGACTAGCGGGAGGGCCGATCTCCGGGGAGCTGTTTTTT
>16|NA|TRBJ2-1|TRBV29-1|NA
CSAEGSDSGRVNEQFF
TGCAGCGCAGAAGGGAGTGACAGCGGACGGGTAAACGAGCAGTTCTTC
>20|NA|TRBJ2-7|TRBV7-8|TRBD2
CASSFWSPVTSGVGGEEQYF
TGTGCCAGCAGCTTTTGGTCCCCCGTTACTAGCGGGGTGGGGGGGGAGGAGCAGTACTTC
>14|few|TRBJ1-1|TRBV29-1|NA
CSVEGGGWSTEAFF
TGCAGCGTTGAGGGGGGGGGATGGAGCACTGAAGCTTTCTTT
>14|many|TRBJ1-1|TRBV20-1|NA
CSVGFGELNTEAFF
TGCAGTGTTGGTTTCGGGGAGTTGAACACTGAAGCTTTCTTT
>13|many|TRBJ2-7|TRBV6-6|TRBD1
CASSTRDSYEQYF
TGTGCCAGCAGTACCCGGGACAGTTACGAGCAGTACTTC
>18|many|TRBJ2-3|TRBV20-1|TRBD2
CSARDLRRLAGGPDTQYF
TGCAGTGCTAGAGACCTCCGTAGACTAGCGGGAGGACCAGATACGCAGTATTTT
>15|many|TRBJ2-1|TRBV20-1|NA
CSAVSVVDNYNEQFF
TGCAGTGCCGTTTCGGTTGTCGACAACTACAATGAGCAGTTCTTC
>15|few|TRBJ1-5|TRBV6-1|NA
CASSVVDYSNQPQHF
TGTGCCAGCAGTGTGGTAGATTATAGCAATCAGCCCCAGCATTTT
>13|few|TRBJ1-1|TRBV23-1|NA
CASGPLGTTEAFF
TGCGCCAGCGGCCCGCTGGGTACCACTGAAGCTTTCTTT
>15|NA|TRBJ2-6|TRBV5-5|NA
CASSAGISGANVLTF
TGTGCCAGCAGCGCAGGAATTTCTGGGGCCAACGTCCTGACTTTC
>16|NA|TRBJ2-1|TRBV12-3/TRBV12-4|TRBD2
CASSPTSRYSYNEQFF
TGTGCCAGCAGCCCGACTAGCCGTTACTCCTACAATGAGCAGTTCTTC
>15|NA|TRBJ2-7|TRBV13|NA
CASSLEGGTRYEQYF
TGTGCCAGCAGCTTGGAGGGGGGGACGAGGTACGAGCAGTACTTC
>15|many|TRBJ2-3|TRBV23-1|TRBD2
CASPGTSETGDTQYF
TGCGCCAGCCCTGGAACTAGCGAGACTGGGGATACGCAGTATTTT
>14|NA|TRBJ2-7|TRBV20-1|TRBD2
CSAAPREGSYEQYF
TGCAGTGCTGCCCCCCGGGAGGGGTCCTACGAGCAGTACTTC
>16|many|TRBJ2-7|TRBV20-1|TRBD1
CSPRGQGATSSYEQYF
TGCAGTCCTCGGGGACAGGGGGCTACCAGCTCCTACGAGCAGTACTTC
>14|many|TRBJ2-5|TRBV28|NA
CASTDTGLQETQYF
TGTGCCAGCACCGACACAGGCCTACAAGAGACCCAGTACTTC
>13|many|TRBJ1-1|TRBV28|NA
CASSFSRGTEAFF
TGTGCCAGCAGTTTTTCCAGGGGCACTGAAGCTTTCTTT
>11|NA|TRBJ2-5|TRBV7-9|NA
CASSGMETQYF
TGTGCCAGCAGCGGTATGGAGACCCAGTACTTC
>15|NA|TRBJ2-7|TRBV24-1|NA
CATSNKGQFSGEQYF
TGTGCCACCAGCAACAAGGGACAATTCTCGGGCGAGCAGTACTTC
>14|few|TRBJ2-5|TRBV28|TRBD1
CASSFGTGLETQYF
TGTGCCAGCAGTTTTGGGACAGGGTTGGAGACCCAGTACTTC
>18|few|TRBJ1-3|TRBV29-1|TRBD1
CSVTALTVDRESGNTIYF
TGCAGCGTCACCGCGTTAACCGTCGACAGGGAATCTGGAAACACCATATATTTT
>13|many|TRBJ2-7|TRBV10-2|NA
CASSEPQTDEQYF
TGCGCCAGCAGTGAGCCTCAGACAGACGAGCAGTACTTC
>15|many|TRBJ2-1|TRBV6-9|TRBD2
CASSYTSGRGNEQFF
TGTGCCAGCAGTTATACTAGCGGGAGGGGTAATGAGCAGTTCTTC
>16|NA|TRBJ2-2|TRBV15|NA
CATSIPQGFNTGELFF
TGTGCCACCAGCATACCACAGGGTTTTAACACCGGGGAGCTGTTTTTT
>14|few|TRBJ2-2|TRBV3-1|NA
CASSQEEGTGELFF
TGTGCCAGCAGCCAAGAAGAGGGGACCGGGGAGCTGTTTTTT
>14|NA|TRBJ2-3|TRBV11-2|TRBD2
CASEVAGVTDTQYF
TGTGCCAGCGAAGTAGCGGGAGTTACAGATACGCAGTATTTT
>14|NA|TRBJ2-7|TRBV10-3|TRBD1
CAISPEGAPNEQYF
TGTGCCATCAGTCCTGAGGGGGCTCCCAACGAGCAGTACTTC
>16|NA|TRBJ2-7|TRBV4-2|NA
CASSQGGTGHSYEQYF
TGTGCCAGCAGCCAAGGGGGAACAGGGCACTCCTACGAGCAGTACTTC
>15|many|TRBJ2-5|TRBV4-3|NA
CASSQSIYQLETQYF
TGCGCCAGCAGCCAGTCTATTTACCAGTTAGAGACCCAGTACTTC
>13|many|TRBJ2-7|TRBV29-1|TRBD2
CSVKGGSSYEQYF
TGCAGCGTTAAAGGCGGGAGCTCCTACGAGCAGTACTTC
>14|many|TRBJ1-5|TRBV28|NA
CASSTYDSNQPQHF
TGTGCCAGCAGTACTTACGATAGCAATCAGCCCCAGCATTTT
>16|few|TRBJ2-7|TRBV28|TRBD1
CASSLNNRGRMYEQYF
TGTGCCAGCAGTTTAAATAACAGGGGGCGTATGTACGAGCAGTACTTC
>15|many|TRBJ1-5|TRBV27|NA
CASSLNKVGSWPQHF
TGTGCCAGCAGTTTAAATAAAGTCGGAAGTTGGCCCCAGCATTTT
>17|NA|TRBJ1-2|TRBV19|TRBD1
CASSPPRTGTKMDGYTF
TGTGCCAGTAGTCCTCCAAGGACAGGGACGAAAATGGACGGCTACACCTTC
>14|few|TRBJ2-7|TRBV2|TRBD2
CASSGRLAGEKQYF
TGTGCCAGCAGTGGTCGACTAGCGGGAGAGAAGCAGTACTTC
>21|few|TRBJ2-1|TRBV6-1|TRBD2
CASSEDWGQRTSGYLYNEQFF
TGTGCCAGCAGTGAAGATTGGGGCCAGAGGACTAGCGGTTACCTCTACAATGAGCAGTTCTTC
>13|many|TRBJ2-7|TRBV6-6|NA
CASSYSASYEQYF
TGTGCCAGCAGTTACTCAGCCTCCTACGAGCAGTACTTC
>14|many|TRBJ2-3|TRBV29-1|NA
CSADREVRTDTQYF
TGCAGCGCCGACAGGGAGGTGAGGACAGATACGCAGTATTTT
>14|few|TRBJ1-5|TRBV2|NA
CASTLDRANQPQHF
TGTGCCAGCACTCTGGACAGAGCCAATCAGCCCCAGCATTTT
>17|many|TRBJ1-1|TRBV6-2/TRBV6-3|NA
CASSYLSPSHGDTEAFF
TGTGCCAGCAGTTATCTTTCGCCGAGCCACGGGGACACTGAAGCTTTCTTT
>11|many|TRBJ1-2|TRBV20-1|NA
CSARLIDGYTF
TGCAGTGCTAGACTAATAGATGGCTACACCTTC
>15|many|TRBJ2-5|TRBV27|NA
CASRNPTGSQETQYF
TGTGCCAGCAGAAACCCCACAGGGTCGCAAGAGACCCAGTACTTC
>16|many|TRBJ2-3|TRBV4-1|NA
CASSQDWDSPWDTQYF
TGCGCCAGCAGCCAAGATTGGGACTCCCCGTGGGATACGCAGTATTTT
>17|NA|TRBJ2-1|TRBV20-1|TRBD2
CSARYSGRVLSYNEQFF
TGCAGTGCTAGATACAGCGGGAGGGTCCTCTCCTACAATGAGCAGTTCTTC
>15|many|TRBJ2-1|TRBV9|TRBD2
CASSVGGSEYNEQFF
TGTGCCAGCAGCGTAGGCGGGAGCGAATACAATGAGCAGTTCTTC
>14|few|TRBJ1-4|TRBV29-1|NA
CSVAWPETNEKLFF
TGCAGCGTTGCTTGGCCCGAGACTAATGAAAAACTGTTTTTT
>12|many|TRBJ2-7|TRBV28|NA
CASSSQDYEQYF
TGTGCCAGCAGTTCTCAGGACTACGAGCAGTACTTC
>13|NA|TRBJ2-7|TRBV29-1|TRBD1
CSVRTGGDYEQYF
TGCAGCGTTCGGACAGGGGGGGATTACGAGCAGTACTTC
>11|many|TRBJ1-1|TRBV15|NA
CATSLLTEAFF
TGTGCCACCAGCTTGTTGACTGAAGCTTTCTTT
>16|NA|TRBJ2-1|TRBV6-2/TRBV6-3|TRBD1
CASSYSNRGRYNEQFF
TGTGCCAGCAGTTACTCGAACAGGGGCAGATACAATGAGCAGTTCTTC